This TCR beta chain was profiled in a study of blood T cell repertoires in COVID-19. About the study: T cells, B-cell-depleted T cells, or PBMCs provided the cDNA or gDNA that served as material.

Per the original data handling: Reference gene primer amplification gave estimated nucleated cell counts. Method: immunoSEQ multiplex PCR; TCRdb's copy keeps in-frame clones and lacks some. V and J calls and clone size come straight from that table; D and trimming were deduced from the DNA. The table has 240,000 or so clones, 70% to 75% seen once; the top ten hold around 3.4%. In germline, CDR1 is LNHDA, CDR2 SQIVND (reference sequence). CDR3 length equals 15 residues. V shed 6 bases, J shed 4 bases, and the junction held 11 bases outside the gene matches. Sequenced input: peripheral blood. The chain uses TRBV19 and TRBJ1-1, with 7 bases matching TRBD1. The TCR comes from a woman older than 75 with acute or convalescent COVID-19. DNA for the CDR3: TGTGCCAGTAGGATGACAGGGACGGGAACCACTGAAGCTTTCTTT. Translation gives CASRMTGTGTTEAFF.